The 28 T cell receptor beta chains in this list originate from one sample, sequenced in a study of blood T cell repertoires in COVID-19. The assay was immunoSEQ multiplex PCR, and TCRdb's table has in-frame clones only and misses some. Among about 220,000 clones, about 80% were seen once, and the ten largest hold 2% to 2.5%. The sample was peripheral blood. Receptors originate from an older woman with acute or convalescent COVID-19.

This rearrangement joins TRBV6-1 to TRBJ1-3; D is unclear. This CDR3 comprises 13 residues. Trimming removed 2 bases from V and 5 bases from J, with 7 bases in between. The germline V gene has CDR1 MNHNS and CDR2 SASEGT. CDR3 DNA sequence: TGTGCCAGCAGTGAAACTCCCAGAAACACCATATATTTT. Protein sequence: CASSETPRNTIYF.

V usage is TRBV28 and J usage is TRBJ1-1; 10 bases align to TRBD1. The V gene's germline CDR1 is MDHEN and CDR2 SYDVKM. This CDR3 spans 13 amino acids. After removal of 8 bases from V and 4 bases from J, the junction contained 4 bases not matched to a gene. CDR3 protein: CASRQGAITEAFF. CDR3 in DNA: TGTGCCAGCCGACAGGGGGCTATCACTGAAGCTTTCTTT.

Written as DNA, the CDR3 is TGTGCCCCTCGACACAACACAGATACGCAGTATTTT. This translates into CAPRHNTDTQYF. This sequence joins TRBV24-1 and TRBJ2-3; D is uncertain. Per germline, CDR1 KGHDR and CDR2 SFDVKD. V was trimmed by 12 bases and J by 2 bases, leaving 11 bases between them. The length of the CDR3 is 12 residues.

This chain links TRBV2 with TRBJ1-1; D is unresolved. The CDR3 totals 13 residues. Germline V CDR1 and CDR2: SNHLY, FYNNEI. With 9 bases removed from V and 1 base from J, the gap between germline ends came to 12 bases. CDR3 nucleotides: TGTGCCAGACTGGGAGTTGGGAACACTGAAGCTTTCTTT. Translated: CARLGVGNTEAFF.

The chain is built from TRBV9 and TRBJ2-5; TRBD1 might be the D (7 bases). From germline, CDR1 is SGDLS and CDR2 YYNGEE. CDR3 size: 15 residues. V was clipped by 0 bases and J by 2 bases, with 11 bases between them. CDR3 DNA: TGTGCCAGCAGCGTAGTGCCAGGGGGGCAAGAGACCCAGTACTTC. It codes for CASSVVPGGQETQYF.

V is TRBV19 and J is TRBJ2-3; D gene ambiguous. The CDR3 is made up of 15 amino acids. The V and J ends lost 2 bases and 2 bases respectively, with 11 bases between them. The germline V gene encodes CDR1 LNHDA and CDR2 SQIVND (reference sequence). The DNA of the CDR3 is TGTGCCAGTAGTATAAGTAGCTCCTACACAGATACGCAGTATTTT. As protein: CASSISSSYTDTQYF.

This chain joins TRBV6-1 and TRBJ1-6; maybe TRBD1 (6 bases). The length of the CDR3 is 13 residues. Trimming removed 3 bases at V and 10 bases at J, with 10 bases between. From germline, CDR1 is MNHNS and CDR2 SASEGT. The CDR3 sequence: CASSDRGRSPLHF. The DNA for the CDR3 is TGTGCCAGCAGTGACAGGGGCAGATCACCCCTCCACTTT.

In this sample, this clone turned up a few times. The chain recombines TRBV5-1 with TRBJ1-1; a weak D match, TRBD1 (5 bases). The CDR3 is made up of 14 amino acids. Germline CDR1 is SGHRS and CDR2 is YFSETQ. Trimming removed 6 bases from V and 5 bases from J, with 17 bases in between. Here the CDR3 reads CASTLGGGGTEAFF. The CDR3 DNA follows: TGCGCCAGCACCCTGGGGGGGGGAGGAACTGAAGCTTTCTTT.

The V call is TRBV28, the J call TRBJ1-5; 9 nucleotides align to TRBD1. The V and J ends lost 8 bases and 5 bases, in that order; junction bases with no gene match: 4. CDR3 length: 13 residues. Germline CDR1 and CDR2: MDHEN and SYDVKM. CDR3 in amino acids: CASRQGGDQPQHF. Written as DNA, the CDR3 is TGTGCCAGCCGACAGGGGGGGGATCAGCCCCAGCATTTT.

The J gene is TRBJ2-3, the V gene TRBV4-1; D possibly corresponds to TRBD2 (6 bases). CDR3 length: 17 residues. Germline CDR1 MGHRA, CDR2 YSYEKL. V was clipped by 2 bases and J by 0 bases, with 15 bases between them. Here the CDR3 reads CASSQPVVGTSTDTQYF. CDR3 bases: TGCGCCAGCAGCCAACCTGTGGTGGGGACTAGCACAGATACGCAGTATTTT.

The gene calls are TRBV12-3 or TRBV12-4 and TRBJ1-3; 7 nucleotides align to TRBD1. V shed 6 bases, J shed 11 bases, and the junction held 10 bases outside the gene matches. The CDR3 has 13 amino acids. In DNA form, the CDR3 reads TGTGCCAGCAGCTCGACAGGGAGGTACGCCATATATTTT. Amino acids: CASSSTGRYAIYF.

The chain uses TRBV6-2 or TRBV6-3 and TRBJ2-5; D is unresolved. CDR3 size: 11 residues. In germline, CDR1 is MNHEY, CDR2 SVGEGT. Trimming took 6 bases from V and 3 from J, leaving 5 bases between them. This CDR3 reads CASSLEETQYF. CDR3 nucleotides: TGTGCCAGCAGCCTCGAAGAGACCCAGTACTTC.

The chain carries TRBV3-1 (or the pseudogene TRBV3-2) and TRBJ2-3; no definite D call. V lost 4 bases and J lost 2, with 13 bases in between. The germline V gene encodes CDR1 LGHDT and CDR2 YNNKEL (reference sequence). This CDR3 is built from 15 residues. CDR3 loop: CASSPGFLATDTQYF. CDR3 coding DNA: TGTGCCAGCAGCCCCGGGTTTTTGGCCACAGATACGCAGTATTTT.

The chain recombines TRBV6-6 with TRBJ1-1, with 7 nucleotides matching TRBD1. This CDR3 spans 15 amino acids. V was pared by 5 bases and J by 2 bases, with 8 bases of the junction left unmatched. Germline V gene lookup returns CDR1 MNHNY and CDR2 SVGAGI (reference sequence). The CDR3: CASSKQGILNTEAFF. CDR3 DNA sequence: TGTGCCAGCAGTAAACAGGGGATTCTCAACACTGAAGCTTTCTTT.

The J gene is TRBJ1-2, the V gene TRBV30; D is unresolved. This CDR3 comprises 14 residues. Germline values: CDR1 GTSNPN, CDR2 SVGIG (reference sequence). V lost 4 bases and J 4 bases, leaving 16 bases between the germline ends. The CDR3 reads CAWISGGRSYGYTF. The CDR3 coding sequence is TGTGCCTGGATATCTGGAGGCCGGTCCTATGGCTACACCTTC.

The rearrangement links TRBV18 to TRBJ2-2, with TRBD1 identical over 10 bases. This CDR3 has 16 amino acids. After removal of 4 bases from V and 0 bases from J, the junction contained 2 bases not matched to a gene. Germline lookup yields CDR1 KGHSH and CDR2 LQKENI. The CDR3 sequence: CASSLGTGANTGELFF. As DNA, the CDR3 is TGTGCCAGCTCACTCGGGACAGGGGCGAACACCGGGGAGCTGTTTTTT. Based on the CDR3 plus reference TRBV18 and TRBJ2-2, the full variable domain is NAGVMQNPRHLVRRRGQEARLRCSPMKGHSHVYWYRQLPEEGLKFMVYLQKENIIDESGMPKERFSAEFPKEGPSILRIQQVVRGDSAAYFCASSLGTGANTGELFFGEGSRLTVL.

This chain links TRBV27 with TRBJ2-1; no firm D call. CDR3 size: 13 residues. V shed 3 bases and J shed 8 bases, with 11 bases lying between them. Germline CDR1 is MNHEY and CDR2 is SMNVEV (reference sequence). CDR3 nucleotide sequence: TGTGCCAGCAGTTTTTTAGTTTCGGATGAGCAGTTCTTC. This sequence encodes CASSFLVSDEQFF.

This clone appeared a single time. This sequence joins TRBV2 and TRBJ1-5; TRBD1 aligns across 10 bases. The germline V gene encodes CDR1 SNHLY and CDR2 FYNNEI. CDR3 length: 15 amino acids. V gave up 5 bases and J gave up 3 bases; unmatched junction bases: 4. DNA of the CDR3: TGTGCCAGCAGTAGGGACAGGGGCCTCAATCAGCCCCAGCATTTT. Translating gives CASSRDRGLNQPQHF. Complete variable domain (other parts from reference TRBV2 and TRBJ1-5): EPEVTQTPSHQVTQMGQEVILRCVPISNHLYFYWYRQILGQKVEFLVSFYNNEISEKSEIFDDQFSVERPDGSNFTLKIRSTKLEDSAMYFCASSRDRGLNQPQHFGDGTRLSIL.

This clone has a single count. The rearrangement uses TRBV28 and TRBJ2-2; no reliable D call. This CDR3 region has 15 residues. The germline CDR1 and CDR2 sequences are MDHEN and SYDVKM. V was cut by 7 bases and J by 6 bases, with 18 bases left in between. CDR3 amino acids: CASTTTTNRPGELFF. CDR3 sequence (DNA): TGTGCCAGCACCACAACCACAAATCGCCCCGGGGAGCTGTTTTTT.

CDR3 coding DNA: TGCGCCAGCAGCTTGGAGACAGGGATGGACACTGAAGCTTTCTTT. Protein product: CASSLETGMDTEAFF. V is TRBV5-1 and J is TRBJ1-1; the match to TRBD1 covers 7 bases. Looked up from germline, CDR1 is SGHRS and CDR2 is YFSETQ. The J segment lost 3 bases and the V segment lost 0 bases, leaving 5 bases of the junction unmatched. The CDR3 loop spans 15 amino acids. The full variable domain, in which reference TRBV5-1 and TRBJ1-1 provide the parts outside the CDR3, is KAGVTQTPRYLIKTRGQQVTLSCSPISGHRSVSWYQQTPGQGLQFLFEYFSETQRNKGNFPGRFSGRQFSNSRSEMNVSTLELGDSALYLCASSLETGMDTEAFFGQGTRLTVV.

The V call is TRBV19, the J call TRBJ1-2; D is uncertain. Germline V gene lookup returns CDR1 LNHDA and CDR2 SQIVND (reference sequence). V was clipped by 6 bases and J by 2 bases, with 13 bases between them. This CDR3 has 14 residues. CDR3 sequence reads: CASSVSRWNYGYTF. The CDR3 DNA is TGTGCCAGTAGCGTAAGCCGATGGAACTATGGCTACACCTTC.

V and J are TRBV11-2 and TRBJ1-4, with D perhaps matching TRBD1 (5 bases). Germline V gene sequence: CDR1 SGHAT, CDR2 FQNNGV. The ends were cut back, 1 base at V and 12 bases at J, with 18 bases in the middle. This CDR3 spans 15 amino acids. The chain's CDR3 is CASSLVLGGPQELFF. Written as DNA, the CDR3 is TGTGCCAGCAGCTTAGTCCTGGGGGGACCCCAAGAACTGTTTTTT.

The chain employs TRBV6-5 and TRBJ1-2; D possibly corresponds to TRBD1 (5 bases). Trimming stripped 0 bases from V and 4 bases from J, with 9 bases between. The CDR3 spans 14 residues. Germline lookup yields CDR1 MNHEY and CDR2 SVGAGI. The CDR3 loop is CASSYSAGPYGYTF. The CDR3, as DNA: TGTGCCAGCAGTTACTCGGCAGGGCCCTATGGCTACACCTTC.

The gene calls are TRBV30 and TRBJ1-1, with D tentatively TRBD1 (5 bases). The CDR3 extends over 13 amino acids. The V and J ends lost 5 bases and 1 base respectively, with 11 bases between them. CDR1 GTSNPN and CDR2 SVGIG come from the germline V gene (reference sequence). DNA of the CDR3: TGTGCCTGGGACGGACAACCGAACACTGAAGCTTTCTTT. It specifies CAWDGQPNTEAFF.

This rearrangement joins TRBV10-3 to TRBJ2-3, with TRBD2 matching over 16 bases. The CDR3 spans 17 residues. V lost 0 bases to trimming and J lost 7 bases; unmatched junction nucleotides: 4. From germline, CDR1 is ENHRY and CDR2 SYGVKD. CDR3 sequence: CAISESGLAGGLHTQYF. CDR3 nucleotides: TGTGCCATCAGTGAGTCGGGACTAGCGGGGGGGCTGCATACGCAGTATTTT.

The rearrangement joins TRBV6-1 to TRBJ1-2; 7 positions match TRBD1. CDR1 and CDR2 (germline): MNHNS, SASEGT. The CDR3 length is 16 residues. V gave up 4 bases and J gave up 3 bases; unmatched junction bases: 11. The CDR3 here is CASSVDRVLGYYGYTF. DNA for the CDR3: TGTGCCAGCAGTGTCGACAGGGTCTTGGGGTACTATGGCTACACCTTC.

This chain uses TRBV6-5 with TRBJ1-6, with 8 nucleotides matching TRBD1. The CDR3 spans 15 residues. Losses at the gene ends were 6 bases for V and 6 bases for J; bases not matched to a gene: 7. The germline V gene has CDR1 MNHEY and CDR2 SVGAGI. Written as DNA, the CDR3 is TGTGCCAGCAGGGACCGACAGGGGCCTAATTCACCCCTCCACTTT. Its translation is CASRDRQGPNSPLHF.

The gene calls are TRBV5-6 and TRBJ1-2; D is perhaps TRBD1 (6 bases). V was cut by 4 bases and J by 5 bases, with 21 bases left in between. CDR3 length: 16 amino acids. Germline CDR1 reads SGHDT; CDR2 reads YYEEEE. CDR3 in DNA: TGTGCCAGCAGCCCGTTTGGCCGGACAGAAGCTTATGGCTACACCTTC. It translates to CASSPFGRTEAYGYTF.